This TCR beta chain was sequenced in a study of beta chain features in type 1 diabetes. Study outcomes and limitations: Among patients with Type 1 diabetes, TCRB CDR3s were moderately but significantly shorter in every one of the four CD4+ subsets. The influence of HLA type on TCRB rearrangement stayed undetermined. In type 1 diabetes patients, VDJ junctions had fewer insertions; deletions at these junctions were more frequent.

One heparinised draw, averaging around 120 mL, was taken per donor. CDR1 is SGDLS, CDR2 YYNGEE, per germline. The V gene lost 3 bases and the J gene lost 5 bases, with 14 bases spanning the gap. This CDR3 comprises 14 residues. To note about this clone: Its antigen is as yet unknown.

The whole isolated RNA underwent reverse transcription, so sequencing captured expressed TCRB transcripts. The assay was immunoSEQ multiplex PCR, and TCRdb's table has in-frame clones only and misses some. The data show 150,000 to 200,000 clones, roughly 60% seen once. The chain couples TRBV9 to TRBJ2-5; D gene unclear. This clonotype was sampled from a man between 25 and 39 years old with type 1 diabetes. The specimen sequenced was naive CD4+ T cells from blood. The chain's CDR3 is CASSAARWAETQYF. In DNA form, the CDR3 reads TGTGCCAGCAGCGCTGCTAGGTGGGCCGAGACCCAGTACTTC.